The rows below give T cell receptor beta chains drawn from one sample of a study of long-term antiretroviral therapy in people with HIV. TCRdb's table, derived via immunoSEQ multiplex PCR, lists solely in-frame clones and lacks some. Among some 10,000 clones, 76% were seen once, and the ten largest hold roughly 20%. The material was unsorted PBMCs, obtained at the start of antiretroviral therapy, before treatment. All receptors derive from a man aged 25-45 years with HIV. CDR3s leave out the opening cysteine and the closing phenylalanine or tryptophan.

V	J	CDR3
TRBV2	TRBJ2-7	ASSGGSGGKLSEQY
TRBV7-9	TRBJ1-3	ASSLPSGNTIY
TRBV5-6	TRBJ2-7	ASSLGAGLAGADQY
TRBV7-7	TRBJ2-5	ASSRQGAETQY
TRBV28	TRBJ1-5	ASRGQGYSNQPQH
TRBV5-1	TRBJ2-5	ASSLAWDPQETQY
TRBV7-7	TRBJ2-3	ASSSGNTDTQY
TRBV6-4	TRBJ2-7	AKPRGRVSYEQY
TRBV6-5	TRBJ2-2	ASSYSSGNTGELF
TRBV5-4	TRBJ2-1	ASSPTGVTEQF
TRBV6-5	TRBJ1-1	ASSLMKGTEAF
TRBV14	TRBJ1-2	ASSQEPRGYGYT
TRBV7-9	TRBJ1-2	ASSKDQRTDYGYT
TRBV7-3	TRBJ1-2	ATSGDFYGYT
TRBV6-5	TRBJ2-1	ASSVLGRGNEQF
TRBV10-3	TRBJ2-3	AISNTGTGILGTDTQY
TRBV28	TRBJ2-3	ASRKPTGRNTDTQY
TRBV19	TRBJ2-7	ASRPGQGAHEQY
TRBV7-2	TRBJ2-2	ASSLKRGGTGELF
TRBV11-2	TRBJ2-7	ASSLRDEQY
TRBV7-6	TRBJ2-7	ASSLAQGLIYEQY
TRBV7-2	TRBJ2-5	ASSLERLETQY
TRBV19	TRBJ2-5	ASSIGLAQETQY
TRBV18	TRBJ2-5	ASSSLAGVETQY
TRBV5-4	TRBJ1-5	ASSSGTGGNQPQH
TRBV6-5	TRBJ1-2	ASSYRESGDGDGYT
TRBV13	TRBJ2-1	ASSPTLAGANEQF
TRBV4-3	TRBJ1-1	ASSQEIPTNTEAF
TRBV19	TRBJ2-7	ASSISATYEQY
TRBV18	TRBJ2-7	ASSGTGTSGYEQY
TRBV4-1	TRBJ2-7	ASSQGGDEQY
TRBV7-2	TRBJ2-1	ASSPTGFSYNEQF
TRBV9	TRBJ1-5	ASSSGGGNQPQH
TRBV27	TRBJ2-7	ASKTTGTLYEQY
TRBV19	TRBJ1-6	ASRMDRAVNSPLH
TRBV13	TRBJ2-2	ASSLGTGNTGELF
TRBV30	TRBJ2-5	AWSVPGARKTQY
TRBV5-6	TRBJ1-5	ASSHGTSRQTQH
TRBV30	TRBJ2-4	AWSVWRETDPIAKNIQY
TRBV7-9	TRBJ2-7	ASSLGQSSGQESSYEQY
TRBV11-3	TRBJ2-7	ASSARWYGNEQY
TRBV19	TRBJ1-2	ATVDSGFGYT
TRBV5-4	TRBJ2-3	ASSLGGLYRDTQY
TRBV5-1	TRBJ1-2	ASSLGQGLGGYT
TRBV6-5	TRBJ1-2	ASRHRDRGQGYT
TRBV15	TRBJ1-5	ATSRVTVSNQPQH
TRBV7-9	TRBJ1-1	ASSLLWEGNTEAF
TRBV6-1	TRBJ2-5	ASSEAAQEGTQY
TRBV28	TRBJ2-3	ATVNGFTDTQY
TRBV7-6	TRBJ2-7	ASSGWDRGTYEQY
TRBV9	TRBJ2-2	ASSTGDRGHTGELF
TRBV10-1	TRBJ2-7	ASTPGSGSYEQY
TRBV6-5	TRBJ1-2	ASSYDGSGYT
TRBV10-2	TRBJ1-4	ATSPSDKKLF
TRBV9	TRBJ2-3	ASSVSGTDTQY